Listed below are T cell receptor beta chains from one sample, sequenced in a study of beta chain features in type 1 diabetes. Only in-frame clones appear in the TCRdb table, and some are missing; sequencing was by immunoSEQ multiplex PCR. Of 130,000 to 150,000 clones detected, nearly 50% appear once; the ten largest clones hold 0.4% to 0.5%. Material for sequencing was Tregs from blood. The receptors come from a man aged 18 to 30 in good health. CDR3s include the opening cysteine and the closing phenylalanine or tryptophan. D genes are given only for firm matches. Clone size, where shown, is once, few, many, or a class for clones that have expanded.

j_call d_call clone_size cdr3_length v_call cdr3_aa cdr3_nt
TRBJ2-2 TRBD2 - 18 TRBV4-3 CASSQDRTSGRWTGELFF TGCGCCAGCAGCCAAGACCGTACTAGCGGGAGGTGGACCGGGGAGCTGTTTTTT
TRBJ1-1 TRBD1 - 14 TRBV7-9 CASSPRGTVSEAFF TGTGCCAGCAGCCCGAGGGGGACAGTCTCTGAAGCTTTCTTT
TRBJ1-4 - - 14 TRBV6-1 CASSQRDTNEKLFF TGTGCCAGCAGTCAGCGGGACACTAATGAAAAACTGTTTTTT
TRBJ1-5 - once 11 TRBV10-3 CAIRRDQPQHF TGTGCCATCCGGCGGGATCAGCCCCAGCATTTT
TRBJ2-3 - - 16 TRBV5-4 CASSLADRRVPDTQYF TGTGCCAGCAGCTTGGCCGATAGGAGGGTCCCAGATACGCAGTATTTT
TRBJ2-1 TRBD2 few 13 TRBV5-1 CASGLAGGNEQFF TGCGCCAGCGGACTAGCGGGGGGCAATGAGCAGTTCTTC
TRBJ2-1 TRBD2 few 18 TRBV5-1 CASSFHVRTSGNSDEQFF TGCGCCAGCAGCTTTCACGTACGGACTAGCGGGAATTCGGATGAGCAGTTCTTC
TRBJ2-3 TRBD2 few 15 TRBV5-4 CASSWTSGKTDTQYF TGTGCCAGCAGCTGGACTAGCGGGAAAACAGATACGCAGTATTTT
TRBJ1-1 - few 11 TRBV6-5 CASMGGTEAFF TGTGCCAGCATGGGGGGCACTGAAGCTTTCTTT
TRBJ2-7 - few 14 TRBV7-9 CASSFLDFPYEQYF TGTGCCAGCAGCTTCTTGGACTTTCCCTACGAGCAGTACTTC
TRBJ2-2 - - 17 TRBV14 CASSQGRGTWGTGELFF TGTGCCAGCAGCCAAGGCAGGGGCACCTGGGGCACCGGGGAGCTGTTTTTT
TRBJ1-1 - - 16 TRBV18 CASSPPVARLNTEAFF TGTGCCAGCTCACCACCGGTGGCGAGGCTGAACACTGAAGCTTTCTTT
TRBJ1-1 - - 14 TRBV11-2 CASSLVRGWTEAFF TGTGCCAGCAGCTTAGTCCGGGGTTGGACTGAAGCTTTCTTT
TRBJ1-2 TRBD1 - 17 TRBV5-4 CASSLAGGDRGRGGYTF TGTGCCAGCAGCTTGGCCGGTGGGGACAGGGGGAGAGGTGGCTACACCTTC
TRBJ2-5 TRBD2 - 15 TRBV7-2 CASSPIPSGMETQYF TGTGCCAGCAGCCCGATTCCTAGCGGGATGGAGACCCAGTACTTC
TRBJ2-1 - - 15 TRBV11-2 CASSLGGLGYNEQFF TGTGCCAGCAGCTTAGGAGGACTCGGTTACAATGAGCAGTTCTTC
TRBJ2-5 TRBD2 - 14 TRBV11-2 CASSSASGRETQYF TGTGCCAGCAGCTCAGCTAGCGGGAGAGAGACCCAGTACTTC
TRBJ2-7 - - 14 TRBV6-5 CASRLRRTAYEQYF TGTGCCAGCAGACTACGCAGGACAGCCTACGAGCAGTACTTC